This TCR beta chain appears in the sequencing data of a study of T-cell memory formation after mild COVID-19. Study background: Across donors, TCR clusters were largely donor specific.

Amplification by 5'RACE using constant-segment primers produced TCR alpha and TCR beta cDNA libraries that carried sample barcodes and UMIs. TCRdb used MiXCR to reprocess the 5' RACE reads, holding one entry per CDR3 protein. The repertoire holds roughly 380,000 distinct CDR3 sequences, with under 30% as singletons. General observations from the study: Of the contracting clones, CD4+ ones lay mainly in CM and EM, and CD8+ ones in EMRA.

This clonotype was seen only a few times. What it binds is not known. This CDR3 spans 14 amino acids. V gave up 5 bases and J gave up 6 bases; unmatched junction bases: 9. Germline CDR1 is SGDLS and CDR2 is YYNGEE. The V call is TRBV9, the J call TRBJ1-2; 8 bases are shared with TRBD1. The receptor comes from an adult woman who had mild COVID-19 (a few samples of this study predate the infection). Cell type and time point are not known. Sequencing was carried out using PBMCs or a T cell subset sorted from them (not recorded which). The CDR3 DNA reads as TGTGCCAGCAGAAGGACAGGGAATAGAGATGGCTACACCTTC. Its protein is CASRRTGNRDGYTF.